Below are 23 T cell receptor beta chains sequenced from a single sample in a study of blood T cell repertoires in COVID-19 (TCRdb year 2020). Library creation used the immunoSEQ multiplex PCR assay. This immuneACCESS table, as held by TCRdb, lists in-frame sequences with V and J called but not all clones. Of the missing ones, under half trace to an unresolved V gene in checked studies; the others have no known cause. This sample lists 95,000 to 130,000 clones; approximately 80% were detected once. The leading ten clones occupy around 7.5% of the sample. The specimen was peripheral blood. The origin of the receptors is a man aged 65 to 85 with active or convalescent COVID-19.

V and J are TRBV23-1 and TRBJ1-5, with D hard to call. TRBV23-1 qualifies as an ORF whose function is uncertain. The CDR3 extends over 14 amino acids. V was clipped by 3 bases and J by 4 bases, with 10 bases between them. CDR3 sequence (DNA): TGCGCCAGCAGTCAGAAGAGACTGAATCAGCCCCAGCATTTT. Its translation is CASSQKRLNQPQHF.

The J gene is TRBJ1-2, the V gene TRBV3-1 (or the pseudogene TRBV3-2); possibly TRBD1 for D (6 bases). Trimming shortened V by 6 bases and J by 7 bases, and 12 bases separated the two germline ends. The germline CDR1 and CDR2 sequences are LGHDT and YNNKEL (reference sequence). The CDR3 spans 12 residues. CDR3 DNA: TGTGCCAGCAGACAGGGAATAAGTGGCTACACCTTC. Translated, it gives CASRQGISGYTF.

CDR3 protein: CSVWTSGGAVEQFF. DNA for the CDR3: TGCAGCGTATGGACTAGCGGGGGGGCCGTTGAGCAGTTCTTC. The gene calls are TRBV29-1 and TRBJ2-1, with 15 positions matching TRBD2. The CDR3 totals 14 residues. Unmatched junction bases numbered 6, after V lost 6 bases and J lost 9 bases. Germline CDR1 reads SQVTM; CDR2 reads ANQGSEA.

In its sample, this clone was seen once. J is TRBJ2-2 and V is TRBV7-3; possible D gene TRBD2, 5 bases. The CDR3 totals 14 residues. Germline V gene lookup returns CDR1 SGHTA and CDR2 FQGTGA. V gave up 4 bases and J gave up 5 bases, with 11 bases separating them. In DNA, the CDR3 is TGTGCCAGCAGCTCCGTACCGGGAACCGGGGAGCTGTTTTTT. The encoded protein is CASSSVPGTGELFF.

The rearrangement uses TRBV7-8 and TRBJ1-3; D might be TRBD1 (5 bases). V lost 5 bases to trimming and J lost 4 bases, with 12 bases between them. CDR3 length: 14 amino acids. Germline values: CDR1 SGHVS, CDR2 FQNEAQ. The CDR3 region is CASSPRRGGNTIYF. The CDR3 region has the DNA TGTGCCAGCAGCCCTAGGCGGGGGGGAAACACCATATATTTT.

The chain links TRBV24-1 to TRBJ2-1; 7 nucleotides line up with TRBD1. J gave up 5 bases and V 3 bases, and 6 bases lay outside the gene matches. Germline assignment: CDR1 KGHDR and CDR2 SFDVKD. This CDR3 is 15 amino acids long. DNA for the CDR3: TGTGCCACCAGTGATACCAGGACAGGCCACAATGAGCAGTTCTTC. It yields the protein CATSDTRTGHNEQFF.

The rearrangement links TRBV9 to TRBJ1-2; tentatively, D is TRBD1 (6 bases). Trimming shortened V by 0 bases and J by 5 bases, and 14 bases separated the two germline ends. There are 15 residues in the CDR3. The V gene's germline CDR1 is SGDLS and CDR2 YYNGEE. Here the CDR3 reads CASSVGTAQGYGYTF. Written as DNA, the CDR3 is TGTGCCAGCAGCGTAGGGACAGCTCAGGGTTATGGCTACACCTTC.

In this sample, this clone turned up a few times. The chain carries TRBV18 and TRBJ2-3, with D tentatively TRBD2 (5 bases). Germline CDR1 is KGHSH and CDR2 is LQKENI. The CDR3 has 19 residues. V dropped 0 bases and J dropped 5 bases, with 24 bases sitting between them. CDR3 nucleotide sequence: TGTGCCAGCTCACCACCGTTTCCTTCGCTTAGCGAGCGCGGAGATACGCAGTATTTT. As protein: CASSPPFPSLSERGDTQYF.

V usage is TRBV4-3 and J usage is TRBJ2-1; 15 positions match TRBD2. Germline V CDR1 and CDR2: LGHNA, YSLEER. V was clipped by 0 bases and J by 15 bases; unmatched bases: 6. This CDR3 spans 15 amino acids. DNA for the CDR3: TGCGCCAGCAGCCAAGACGGACTAGCGGGAGGGCAGCTGTTCTTC. This codes for CASSQDGLAGGQLFF.

Here the CDR3 reads CASSLSGAGANVLTF. CDR3 sequence (DNA): TGTGCCAGCAGCCTCTCAGGGGCTGGGGCCAACGTCCTGACTTTC. The rearrangement links TRBV9 to TRBJ2-6, with D possibly TRBD1 on 6 matching bases. The CDR3 has 15 residues. The V and J ends lost 4 bases and 2 bases respectively, with 10 bases between them. The germline V gene encodes CDR1 SGDLS and CDR2 YYNGEE.

The chain is built from TRBV11-1 and TRBJ2-3; D possibly corresponds to TRBD2 (5 bases). Germline V CDR1 and CDR2: SGHAT, FQDESV (reference sequence). With 2 bases removed from V and 2 bases from J, the gap between germline ends came to 8 bases. The CDR3 has 14 residues. CDR3: CASSLNGNTDTQYF. The CDR3 DNA is TGTGCCAGCAGCTTAAACGGGAACACAGATACGCAGTATTTT.

The chain couples TRBV15 to TRBJ2-1, with D perhaps matching TRBD1 (6 bases). The length of the CDR3 is 13 residues. V lost 4 bases to trimming and J lost 9 bases, with 13 bases between them. Germline values: CDR1 LNHNV, CDR2 YYDKDF (reference sequence). Here the CDR3 DNA reads TGTGCCACCAGCATTAACCAGGGGAGTGAGCAGTTCTTC. It codes for CATSINQGSEQFF.

The chain's CDR3 is CASSLRQGVHYGYTF. The CDR3 DNA is TGTGCCAGCAGTTTAAGGCAGGGGGTCCACTATGGCTACACCTTC. V is TRBV28 and J is TRBJ1-2; 7 nucleotides match TRBD1. The CDR3 is 15 residues long. Germline CDR1 is MDHEN and CDR2 is SYDVKM. Losses at the gene ends were 2 bases for V and 3 bases for J; bases not matched to a gene: 6.

This chain uses TRBV11-2 with TRBJ1-2; D remains unclear. V was trimmed by 3 bases and J by 2 bases, leaving 7 bases between them. Germline loops: CDR1 SGHAT, CDR2 FQNNGV. This CDR3 has 13 amino acids. The CDR3 coding sequence is TGTGCCAGCAGCTTGATGAGGAACTATGGCTACACCTTC. Protein: CASSLMRNYGYTF.

The rearrangement joins TRBV7-2 to TRBJ2-5, with D tentatively TRBD1 (6 bases). CDR1 and CDR2 from the germline V gene are SGHTA and FQGNSA. Trimming took 5 bases from V and 6 from J, leaving 19 bases between them. The CDR3 runs to 15 residues. The CDR3, as DNA: TGTGCCAGCAGCGGCGGCAGGGGAAGAGGAAAGACCCAGTACTTC. Protein product: CASSGGRGRGKTQYF.

The genes are TRBV6-2 or TRBV6-3 and TRBJ2-7; no reliable D call. The V and J ends lost 0 bases and 5 bases respectively, with 8 bases between them. Germline CDR1 MNHEY, CDR2 SVGEGT. The CDR3 covers 13 residues. CDR3 coding DNA: TGTGCCAGCAGTTACTCGGTTCGGGACGAGCAGTACTTC. Protein sequence: CASSYSVRDEQYF.

The chain is built from TRBV18 and TRBJ1-1, with a tentative D call TRBD1 (5 bases). There are 14 residues in the CDR3. Trimming removed 0 bases from V and 7 bases from J, with 12 bases in between. Germline-derived CDR1 and CDR2 are KGHSH and LQKENI. For the CDR3, the DNA is TGTGCCAGCTCACCACCGGGGGGGGGAAGTGAAGCTTTCTTT. Protein: CASSPPGGGSEAFF.

This chain uses TRBV10-3 with TRBJ1-4; D unresolved. The CDR3 extends over 14 amino acids. Per germline, CDR1 ENHRY and CDR2 SYGVKD. The V end lost 8 bases, the J end lost 3 bases, and 13 bases lay between the germline ends. This CDR3 is CAIGRGSSNEKLFF. CDR3 DNA sequence: TGTGCCATCGGGCGGGGTTCGTCTAATGAAAAACTGTTTTTT.

V gene TRBV7-3 combines with J gene TRBJ1-6; 7 nucleotides align to TRBD1. The CDR3 length is 14 residues. J gave up 7 bases and V 5 bases, and 5 bases lay outside the gene matches. CDR1 and CDR2 (germline): SGHTA, FQGTGA. The CDR3 sequence is CASSTQGPNSPLHF. The CDR3 nucleotides are TGTGCCAGCAGCACACAGGGGCCGAATTCACCCCTCCACTTT. Combining the CDR3 with reference TRBV7-3 and TRBJ1-6 gives the whole variable domain GAGVSQTPSNKVTEKGKYVELRCDPISGHTALYWYRQSLGQGPEFLIYFQGTGAADDSGLPNDRFFAVRPEGSVSTLKIQRTERGDSAVYLCASSTQGPNSPLHFGNGTRLTVT.

The chain uses TRBV2 and TRBJ2-1; TRBD2 is a possible D gene (5 bases). Germline V lookup: CDR1 SNHLY, CDR2 FYNNEI. V gave up 8 bases and J gave up 4 bases, with 15 bases separating them. The CDR3 spans 14 residues. The CDR3 loop is CASSFGERYNEQFF. DNA for the CDR3: TGTGCCAGCTCGTTCGGGGAGCGGTACAATGAGCAGTTCTTC.

The chain links TRBV13 to TRBJ2-6; D gene uncertain. V was pared by 1 base and J by 0 bases, with 4 bases between. Per germline, CDR1 PRHDT and CDR2 FYEKMQ (reference sequence). This CDR3 region has 15 residues. The CDR3 nucleotides are TGTGCCAGCAGCTTAGCGGTCTCTGGGGCCAACGTCCTGACTTTC. This encodes CASSLAVSGANVLTF.

The rearrangement uses TRBV3-1 (or the pseudogene TRBV3-2) and TRBJ2-1, with 14 positions matching TRBD2. Germline-derived CDR1 and CDR2 are LGHDT and YNNKEL (reference sequence). The trim removed 4 bases at V and 7 bases at J, leaving 3 bases unmatched. The CDR3 is 15 amino acids. The CDR3 region is CASSLGTSGSNEQFF. The CDR3 DNA reads as TGTGCCAGCAGCCTGGGGACTAGCGGGAGTAATGAGCAGTTCTTC.

This chain joins TRBV2 and TRBJ1-2, with 9 bases identical to TRBD1. Germline V gene sequence: CDR1 SNHLY, CDR2 FYNNEI. CDR3 length equals 15 residues. Trimming at V came to 3 bases and at J to 4 bases, leaving 6 bases not matched to a gene. CDR3 coding DNA: TGTGCCAGCAGTGAGGGGACAGGGACGCTCTATGGCTACACCTTC. It translates to CASSEGTGTLYGYTF.